The entry below describes one T cell receptor beta chain. This clonotype occurred many times. Its antigen is still unknown. No clone much larger than this one lies a single base away; base qualities are absent. The sample comes from a study of T cells in Graves' hyperthyroidism and ophthalmopathy (dated by TCRdb to the late 2010s). The study in broad terms: Peripheral blood was sampled at the time of initial diagnosis, prior to any treatment. For training and testing, the 95 to 100 patients in the discovery cohort were randomly divided in a 7:3 ratio. In six Graves' hyperthyroidism patients, the study also compared T-cell repertoires from thyroid tissue with T-cell repertoires from blood. The paper describes TCR Vbeta CDR3 sequencing of 120 to 150 peripheral blood samples, made up of some 40 ophthalmopathy patients, some 80 hyperthyroidism patients and approximately 17 progressor patients. TCR V-J signatures able to tell the groups apart were searched for in a discovery cohort of 100 patients, of whom more than 40 had Graves' ophthalmopathy and roughly 59 had stable Graves' hyperthyroidism. Prospective prediction of ophthalmopathy was tested in an independent validation cohort consisting of some 20 hyperthyroidism patients and some 17 patients who later progressed to ophthalmopathy. Once sampling was done, hyperthyroidism patients were given methimazole at a starting dose of 30 mg daily, whereas ophthalmopathy patients were given high-dose intravenous methylprednisolone. Broad study findings and their caveats: During validation, the model predicted progression to ophthalmopathy a median of about 5.9 months ahead of onset, with 60% to 71% sensitivity and 72.22% specificity. Blood samples also contained most of the expanded thyroid clonotypes (frequency above 0.001), which suggests that blood repertoires may reflect thyroid immune responses. A 13 V-J signature model separated ophthalmopathy from stable hyperthyroidism, with over 85% sensitivity and roughly 84% specificity in cross-validation and 80%/75% in testing. Sample size was not statistically predetermined, and blinding of investigators to group allocation was not performed.

In the ophthalmopathy patients, disease was moderately to severely active, with a Clinical Activity Score of 3 or more, a NOSPECS grade of 4 or more, and a duration of less than 3 months. Exclusion was applied to patients with uncontrolled infections, other autoimmune diseases, pregnancy or lactation. Diagnoses were based on clinical symptoms, serum thyroxine and TRAb, thyroid ultrasound and orbital computed tomography. PBMCs were separated from approximately 10 ml of fresh peripheral blood using Ficoll-Paque density gradient centrifugation. Total RNA was extracted using Trizol reagent, and RNA quality was assessed on an Agilent 2100 Bioanalyzer. The TCR beta CDR3 regions were amplified from RNA transcripts. For the first round of RT-PCR on the TCR CDR3, the HTBI primer set was used together with the Qiagen OneStep RT-PCR kit. Libraries were constructed in a second round of multiplex PCR, after which size selection and purification were carried out. Paired-end sequencing of the libraries was performed with 100 bp reads on an Illumina HiSeq2000. The source study handled its data this way. SOAPnuke was used to process the raw data, removing reads that contained adapters or uncalled bases, had a mean Phred below 15, or lacked an exact match to the constant primer or identifier. High-quality paired reads were merged with COPE v1.2.5, and unique nucleotide sequences were defined as clonotypes. Clonotypes were aligned to IMGT TRBV, TRBD and TRBJ reference segments using MiTCR v1.1. Analysis was restricted to V-J combinations with a frequency above 0.0001, which covered about 99% of repertoires. A TCS score was defined as the ratio between F50 (clonal expansion) and ExV (chaos), using BLOSUM62-based TCRdist between CDR3 peptides within each V-J. Welch's t-statistics and random forest reduced 500 to 650 V-J features to 13, which were used in a naive Bayes classifier (R e1071). TCRdb reworked the public reads: Q25 trimming with fastp, MiXCR clone assembly, productive beta chains retained. Rows with one shared CDR3 protein collapse into an entry with the most common genes and DNA. V and J calls and clone size were set by TCRdb, not the authors. The table for this sample lists hundreds of thousands of distinct CDR3 sequences; around 24% of them were counted only once. The biggest ten clones account for roughly 12% of the sample.

The sequencing sample was made of blood. The receptor's source is a woman in her twenties or thirties with Graves' ophthalmopathy.

This receptor has the CDR3 CASSEWNQPQHF. The nucleotide sequence is TGTGCCAGCAGTGAGTGGAATCAGCCCCAGCATTTT. The V gene is TRBV2 and the J gene is TRBJ1-5, with the identity of the D gene unclear. The germline V gene encodes CDR1 SNHLY and CDR2 FYNNEI. The CDR3 numbers 12 residues from cysteine through phenylalanine. Only CDR3 DNA remains: 36 bases, in frame from the first base. V sheds 3 bases and J sheds 4 bases, leaving 4 bases between their ends.